Listed below are T cell receptor beta chains from one sample, sequenced in a study of memory CD4+ T cells and cytomegalovirus serostatus. Here immunoSEQ multiplex PCR was the method, and the copy in TCRdb shows in-frame clones only, minus some. Altogether 35,000 to 50,000 clones are present, roughly three quarters being singletons, with the ten largest covering 0.95% to 1.3%. Sequenced sample: memory CD4+ T cells from blood. These receptors all come from an adult in good health and CMV-seronegative. The CDR3 runs from the conserved cysteine through the conserved F or W. A D gene is named only where the DNA matches it firmly. Clone size appears in some rows only: once, few, many, or a class for an expanded clone.

TRBJ1-4 - - TRBV11-2 CASSPVGVTNEKLFF TGTGCCAGCAGCCCGGTGGGGGTTACTAATGAAAAACTGTTTTTT
TRBJ1-1 - - TRBV11-3 CASSLSNTEAFF TGTGCCAGCAGCCTGTCGAACACTGAAGCTTTCTTT
TRBJ1-5 - - TRBV6-6 CASSYSSSPNQPQHF TGTGCCAGCAGTTACTCTAGCAGTCCCAATCAGCCCCAGCATTTT
TRBJ2-7 - once TRBV30 CAWNRRRATYEQYF TGTGCCTGGAACCGACGGCGCGCGACCTACGAGCAGTACTTC
TRBJ1-5 - - TRBV7-9 CASSQGLRGNQPQHF TGTGCCAGCAGCCAAGGCCTACGAGGGAATCAGCCCCAGCATTTT
TRBJ1-1 - - TRBV5-1 CASSLSPGGTEAFF TGCGCCAGCAGCTTGTCTCCGGGGGGCACTGAAGCTTTCTTT
TRBJ1-1 TRBD1 - TRBV2 CASSGQENTEAFF TGTGCCAGCTCCGGACAGGAGAACACTGAAGCTTTCTTT
TRBJ1-4 - - TRBV5-4 CASTLGGPSSEKLFF TGTGCCAGCACCTTGGGGGGACCGAGCAGTGAAAAACTGTTTTTT
TRBJ1-5 - - TRBV6-1 CASRPGDDNQPQHF TGTGCCAGCAGGCCCGGGGATGACAATCAGCCCCAGCATTTT
TRBJ1-2 - once TRBV20-1 CSARQGNGYTF TGCAGTGCTAGACAGGGCAATGGCTACACCTTC
TRBJ2-7 TRBD2 - TRBV5-1 CASSPLAGGSHEQYF TGCGCCAGCAGCCCCCTAGCGGGAGGGTCCCACGAGCAGTACTTC
TRBJ1-3 - - TRBV7-6 CASSLGVRPDASGNTIYF TGTGCCAGCAGCTTAGGGGTTCGGCCAGACGCCTCTGGAAACACCATATATTTT
TRBJ1-1 TRBD1 - TRBV2 CASSRQGASTEAFF TGTGCCAGCAGTCGACAGGGGGCAAGCACTGAAGCTTTCTTT
TRBJ2-7 - - TRBV5-6 CASSKKGEQYF TGTGCCAGCAGCAAAAAGGGGGAGCAGTACTTC
TRBJ1-4 TRBD1 - TRBV6-5 CASRYDRGHEKLFF TGTGCCAGCAGATATGACAGGGGGCATGAAAAACTGTTTTTT
TRBJ2-5 - once TRBV6-5 CASRPGGGGSKTQYF TGTGCCAGCAGACCCGGAGGGGGCGGGAGTAAGACCCAGTACTTC
TRBJ2-4 - - TRBV2 CASSERSGPRNIQYF TGTGCCAGCAGTGAACGCAGCGGCCCTCGTAACATTCAGTACTTC
TRBJ2-4 - - TRBV21-1 CASASGSGNIQYF TGTGCCAGCGCTAGCGGGAGTGGAAACATTCAGTACTTC
TRBJ1-1 - - TRBV6-6 CASREGGHENTEAFF TGTGCCAGCAGGGAGGGGGGACACGAGAACACTGAAGCTTTCTTT
TRBJ2-4 - - TRBV11-2 CASSSPTGNLGYIQYF TGTGCCAGCAGCTCCCCCACAGGGAATTTGGGATACATTCAGTACTTC
TRBJ1-1 - - TRBV7-3 CASSLTRNTEAFF TGTGCCAGCAGCTTAACAAGGAACACTGAAGCTTTCTTT